This T cell receptor (beta chain) originates from a study of identical twins. From the 5' RACE reads, TCRdb called clonotypes with MiXCR, one entry per CDR3 protein. This sample carries 200,000 to 250,000 distinct CDR3 sequences, 5.5% to 7% of them seen once, and the ten largest clones take 3.6%. Every one of the donors was a healthy Caucasian. Trimming cost V 5 bases and J 1 base, with 10 bases left between them. The CDR3 covers 14 residues. Germline V gene data show CDR1 as KGHDR and CDR2 as SFDVKD. In addition, the sample was reused for a study of yellow fever vaccine responses in identical twins.

The sample taken for sequencing was memory (CD45RO+) T cells sorted from blood. V is TRBV24-1 and J is TRBJ1-2; possible D gene TRBD1, 5 bases. The sequence was collected from a woman younger than 35 in good health. CDR3 region: CATSGPTVNYGYTF. The DNA for the CDR3 is TGTGCCACCAGTGGGCCGACAGTTAACTATGGCTACACCTTC.